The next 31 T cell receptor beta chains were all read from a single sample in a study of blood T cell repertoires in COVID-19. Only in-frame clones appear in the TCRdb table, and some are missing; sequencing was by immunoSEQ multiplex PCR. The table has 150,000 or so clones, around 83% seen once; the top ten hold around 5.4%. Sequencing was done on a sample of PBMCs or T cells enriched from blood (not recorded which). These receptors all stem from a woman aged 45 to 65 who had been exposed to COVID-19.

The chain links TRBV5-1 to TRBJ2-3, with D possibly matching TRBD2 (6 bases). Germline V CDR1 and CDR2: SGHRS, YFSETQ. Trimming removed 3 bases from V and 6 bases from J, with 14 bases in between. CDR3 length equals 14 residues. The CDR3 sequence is CASSWRDRGDTQYF. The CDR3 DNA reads TGCGCCAGCAGCTGGAGGGACCGCGGGGATACGCAGTATTTT.

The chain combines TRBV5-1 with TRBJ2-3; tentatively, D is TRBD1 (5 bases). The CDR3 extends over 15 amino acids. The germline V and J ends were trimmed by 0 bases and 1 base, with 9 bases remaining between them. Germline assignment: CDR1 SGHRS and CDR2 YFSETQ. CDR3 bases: TGCGCCAGCAGCTTGGCAGGGTCTGGCACAGATACGCAGTATTTT. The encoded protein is CASSLAGSGTDTQYF.

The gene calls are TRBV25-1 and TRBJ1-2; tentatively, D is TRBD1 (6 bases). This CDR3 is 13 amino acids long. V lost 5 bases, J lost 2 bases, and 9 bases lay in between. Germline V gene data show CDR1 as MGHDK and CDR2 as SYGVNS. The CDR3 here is CASSRTENYGYTF. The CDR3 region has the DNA TGTGCCAGCAGTAGGACAGAGAACTATGGCTACACCTTC.

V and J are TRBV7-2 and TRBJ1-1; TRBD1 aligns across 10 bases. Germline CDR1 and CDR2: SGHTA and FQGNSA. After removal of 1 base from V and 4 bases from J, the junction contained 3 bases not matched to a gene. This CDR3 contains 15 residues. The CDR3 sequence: CASSLEGQGVTEAFF. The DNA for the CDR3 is TGTGCCAGCAGCTTAGAAGGACAGGGGGTCACTGAAGCTTTCTTT.

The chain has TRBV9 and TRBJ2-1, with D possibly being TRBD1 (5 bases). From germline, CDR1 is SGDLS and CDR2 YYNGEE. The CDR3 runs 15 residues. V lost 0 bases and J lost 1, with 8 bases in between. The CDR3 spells CASSVEDSSYNEQFF. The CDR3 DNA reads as TGTGCCAGCAGCGTAGAAGACAGTTCCTACAATGAGCAGTTCTTC.

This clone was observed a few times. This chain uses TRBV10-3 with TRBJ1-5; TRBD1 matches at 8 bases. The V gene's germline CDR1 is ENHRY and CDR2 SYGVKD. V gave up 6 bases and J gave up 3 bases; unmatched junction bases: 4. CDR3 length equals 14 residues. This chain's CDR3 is CAISTGGPNQPQHF. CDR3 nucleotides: TGTGCCATCAGCACAGGGGGACCCAATCAGCCCCAGCATTTT.

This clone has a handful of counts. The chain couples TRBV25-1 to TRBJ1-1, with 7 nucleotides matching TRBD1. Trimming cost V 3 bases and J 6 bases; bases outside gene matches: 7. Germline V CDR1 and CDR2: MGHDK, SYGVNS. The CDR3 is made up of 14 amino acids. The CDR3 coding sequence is TGTGCCAGCAGTGAGGGAACCGGGACAGCTGAAGCTTTCTTT. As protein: CASSEGTGTAEAFF.

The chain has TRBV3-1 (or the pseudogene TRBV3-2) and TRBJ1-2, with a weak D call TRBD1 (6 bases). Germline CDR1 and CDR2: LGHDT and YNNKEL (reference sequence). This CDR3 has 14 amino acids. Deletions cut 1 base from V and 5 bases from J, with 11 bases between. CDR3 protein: CASSQGDRPYGYTF. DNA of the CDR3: TGTGCCAGCAGCCAAGGCGACAGGCCATATGGCTACACCTTC.

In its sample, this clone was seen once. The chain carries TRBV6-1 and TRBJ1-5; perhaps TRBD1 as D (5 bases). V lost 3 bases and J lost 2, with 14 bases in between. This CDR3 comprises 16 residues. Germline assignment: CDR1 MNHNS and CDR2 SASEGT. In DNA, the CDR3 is TGTGCCAGCAGTGACACCTCCAGGGCGGGCAATCAGCCCCAGCATTTT. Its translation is CASSDTSRAGNQPQHF.

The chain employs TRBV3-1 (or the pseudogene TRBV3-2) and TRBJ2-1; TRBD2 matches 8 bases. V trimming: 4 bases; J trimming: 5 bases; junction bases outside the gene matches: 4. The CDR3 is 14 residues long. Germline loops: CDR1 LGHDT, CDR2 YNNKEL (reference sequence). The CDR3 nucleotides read TGTGCCAGCAGCCTACTAGCGGCTAACAATGAGCAGTTCTTC. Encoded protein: CASSLLAANNEQFF.

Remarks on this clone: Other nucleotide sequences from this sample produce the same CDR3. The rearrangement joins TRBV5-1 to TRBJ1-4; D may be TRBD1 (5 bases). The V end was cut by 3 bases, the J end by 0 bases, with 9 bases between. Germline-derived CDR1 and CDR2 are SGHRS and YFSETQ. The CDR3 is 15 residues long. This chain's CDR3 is CASSSGGATNEKLFF. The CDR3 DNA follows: TGCGCCAGCAGCTCCGGGGGGGCAACTAATGAAAAACTGTTTTTT.

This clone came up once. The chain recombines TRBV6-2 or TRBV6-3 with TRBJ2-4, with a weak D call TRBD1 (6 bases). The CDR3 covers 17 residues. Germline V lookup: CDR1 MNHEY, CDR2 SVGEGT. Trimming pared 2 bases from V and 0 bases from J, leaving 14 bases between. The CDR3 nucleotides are TGTGCCAGCAGTTACCCCCGGGACACCTTAGCCAAAAACATTCAGTACTTC. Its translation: CASSYPRDTLAKNIQYF.

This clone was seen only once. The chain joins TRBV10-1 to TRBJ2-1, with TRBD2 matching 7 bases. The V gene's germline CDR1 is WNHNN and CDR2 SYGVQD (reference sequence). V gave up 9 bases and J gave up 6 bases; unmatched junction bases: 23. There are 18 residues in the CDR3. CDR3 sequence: CARENRDGTTRTSNEQFF. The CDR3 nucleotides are TGCGCCAGGGAAAACCGGGACGGTACTACCCGGACTAGCAATGAGCAGTTCTTC.

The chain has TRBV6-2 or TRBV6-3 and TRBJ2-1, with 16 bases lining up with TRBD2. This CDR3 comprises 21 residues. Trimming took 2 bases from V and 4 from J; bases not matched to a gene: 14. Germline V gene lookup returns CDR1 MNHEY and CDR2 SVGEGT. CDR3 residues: CASSYGAPGTSGGAGYNEQFF. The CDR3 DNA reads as TGTGCCAGCAGTTACGGAGCCCCCGGGACTAGCGGGGGGGCCGGGTACAATGAGCAGTTCTTC.

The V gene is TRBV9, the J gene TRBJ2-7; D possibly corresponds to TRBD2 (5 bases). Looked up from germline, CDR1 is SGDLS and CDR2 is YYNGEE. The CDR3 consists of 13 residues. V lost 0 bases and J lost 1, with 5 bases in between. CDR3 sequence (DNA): TGTGCCAGCAGCGTAGGAGGGTCCTACGAGCAGTACTTC. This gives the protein CASSVGGSYEQYF.

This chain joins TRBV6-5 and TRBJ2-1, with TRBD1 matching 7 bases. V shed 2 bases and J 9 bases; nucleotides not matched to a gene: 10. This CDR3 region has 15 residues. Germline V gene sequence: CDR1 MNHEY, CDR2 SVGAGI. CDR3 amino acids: CASSYVDRSKGEQFF. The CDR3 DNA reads TGTGCCAGCAGTTACGTGGACAGGAGTAAGGGTGAGCAGTTCTTC.

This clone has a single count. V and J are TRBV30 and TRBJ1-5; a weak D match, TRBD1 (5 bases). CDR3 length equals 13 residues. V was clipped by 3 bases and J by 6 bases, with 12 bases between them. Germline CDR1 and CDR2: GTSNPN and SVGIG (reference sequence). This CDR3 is CAWSSGGAQPQHF. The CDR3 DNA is TGTGCCTGGAGCTCCGGTGGGGCTCAGCCCCAGCATTTT.

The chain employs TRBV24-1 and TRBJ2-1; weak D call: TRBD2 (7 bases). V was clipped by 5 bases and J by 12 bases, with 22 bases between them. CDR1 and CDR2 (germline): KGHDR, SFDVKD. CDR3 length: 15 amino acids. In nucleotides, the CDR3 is TGTGCCACCAGTGGTGGGCGCAGGGGAGGGGATGCGCAGTTCTTC. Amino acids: CATSGGRRGGDAQFF.

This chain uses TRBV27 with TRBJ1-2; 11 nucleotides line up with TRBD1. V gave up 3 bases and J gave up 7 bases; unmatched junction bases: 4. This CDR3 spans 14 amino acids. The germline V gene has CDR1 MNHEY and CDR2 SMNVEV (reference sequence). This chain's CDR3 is CASSLDRGLGGYTF. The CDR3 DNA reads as TGTGCCAGCAGTTTGGACAGGGGGCTTGGTGGCTACACCTTC.

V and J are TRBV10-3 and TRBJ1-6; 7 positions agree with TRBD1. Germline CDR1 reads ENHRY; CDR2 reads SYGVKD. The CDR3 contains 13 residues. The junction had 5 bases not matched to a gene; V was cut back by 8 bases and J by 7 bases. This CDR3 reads CAICPDRNSPLHF. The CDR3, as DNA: TGTGCCATCTGCCCGGACAGGAATTCACCCCTCCACTTT.

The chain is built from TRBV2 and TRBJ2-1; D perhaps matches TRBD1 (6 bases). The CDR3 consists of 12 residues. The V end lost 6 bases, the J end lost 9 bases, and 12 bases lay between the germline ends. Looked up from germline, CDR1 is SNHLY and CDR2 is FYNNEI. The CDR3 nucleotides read TGTGCCAGCAGACCCCAGGGGAGTGAGCAGTTCTTC. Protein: CASRPQGSEQFF.

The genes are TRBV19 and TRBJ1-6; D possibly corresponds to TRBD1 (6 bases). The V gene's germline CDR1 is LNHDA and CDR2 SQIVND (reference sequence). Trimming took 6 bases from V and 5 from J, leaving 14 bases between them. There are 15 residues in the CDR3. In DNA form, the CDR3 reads TGTGCCAGTAGCCCTCAGGCAGGGGATAATTCACCCCTCCACTTT. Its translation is CASSPQAGDNSPLHF.

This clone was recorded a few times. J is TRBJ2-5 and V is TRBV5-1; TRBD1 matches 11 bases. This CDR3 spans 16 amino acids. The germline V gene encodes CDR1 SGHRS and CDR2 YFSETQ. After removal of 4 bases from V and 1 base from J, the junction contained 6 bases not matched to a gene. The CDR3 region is CASSPGQGVGQETQYF. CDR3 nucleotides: TGCGCCAGCAGCCCGGGACAGGGGGTGGGCCAAGAGACCCAGTACTTC.

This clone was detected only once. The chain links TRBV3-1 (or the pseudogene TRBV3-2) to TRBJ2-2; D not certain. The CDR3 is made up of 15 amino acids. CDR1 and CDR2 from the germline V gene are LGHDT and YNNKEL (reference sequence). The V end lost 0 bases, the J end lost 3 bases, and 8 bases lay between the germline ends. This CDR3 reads CASSQEVQDTGELFF. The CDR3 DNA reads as TGTGCCAGCAGCCAAGAGGTCCAGGACACCGGGGAGCTGTTTTTT.

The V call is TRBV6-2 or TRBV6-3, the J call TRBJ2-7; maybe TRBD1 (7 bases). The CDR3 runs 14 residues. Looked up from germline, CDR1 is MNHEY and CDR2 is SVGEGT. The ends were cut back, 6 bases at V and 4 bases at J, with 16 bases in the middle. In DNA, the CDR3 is TGTGCCAGCAGCAGACAGGGAGGATCGTACGAGCAGTACTTC. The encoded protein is CASSRQGGSYEQYF.

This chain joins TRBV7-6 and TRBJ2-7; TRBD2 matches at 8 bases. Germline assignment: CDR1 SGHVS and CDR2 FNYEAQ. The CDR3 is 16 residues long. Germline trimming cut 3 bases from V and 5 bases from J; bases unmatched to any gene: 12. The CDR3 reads CASSLGWSGSPNEQYF. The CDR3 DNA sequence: TGTGCCAGCAGCTTGGGTTGGAGCGGGAGTCCAAACGAGCAGTACTTC.

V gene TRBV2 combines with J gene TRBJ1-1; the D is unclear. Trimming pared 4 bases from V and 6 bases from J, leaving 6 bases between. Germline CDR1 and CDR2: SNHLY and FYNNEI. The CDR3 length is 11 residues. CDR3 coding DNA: TGTGCCAGCAGTGGAGGGTCTGAAGCTTTCTTT. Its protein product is CASSGGSEAFF.

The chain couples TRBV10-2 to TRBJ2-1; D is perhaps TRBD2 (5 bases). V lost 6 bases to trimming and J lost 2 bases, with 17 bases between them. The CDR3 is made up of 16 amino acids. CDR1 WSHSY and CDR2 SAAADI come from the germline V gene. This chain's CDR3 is CASSGLTDPPYNEQFF. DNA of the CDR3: TGCGCCAGCAGCGGACTTACCGACCCCCCCTACAATGAGCAGTTCTTC.

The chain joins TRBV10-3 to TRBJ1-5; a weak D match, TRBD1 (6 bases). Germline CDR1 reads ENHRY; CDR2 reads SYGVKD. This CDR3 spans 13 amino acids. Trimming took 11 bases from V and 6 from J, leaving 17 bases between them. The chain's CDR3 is CAVGPGELQPQHF. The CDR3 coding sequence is TGTGCCGTAGGCCCAGGGGAGCTTCAGCCCCAGCATTTT.

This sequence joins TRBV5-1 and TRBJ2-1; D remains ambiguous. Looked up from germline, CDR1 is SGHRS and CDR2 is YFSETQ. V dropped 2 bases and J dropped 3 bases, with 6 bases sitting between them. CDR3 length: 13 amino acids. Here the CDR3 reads CASSFNGYNEQFF. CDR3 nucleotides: TGCGCCAGCAGCTTCAACGGCTACAATGAGCAGTTCTTC.

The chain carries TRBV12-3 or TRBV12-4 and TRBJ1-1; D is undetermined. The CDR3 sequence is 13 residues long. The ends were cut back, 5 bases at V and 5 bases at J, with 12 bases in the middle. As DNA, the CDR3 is TGTGCCAGCAGTCTGGAGGGAACAACTGAAGCTTTCTTT. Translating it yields CASSLEGTTEAFF.